This entry features one T cell receptor beta chain sequence. Seattle enrolled patients during active infection and tracked them longitudinally. This sample is drawn from a study of blood T cell repertoires in COVID-19. Study in general: Sources were T cells, B-cell-depleted T cells, or PBMCs; the material itself was cDNA or gDNA.

J was trimmed by 6 bases and V by 4 bases; bases with no gene match: 9. The CDR3 sequence is 17 residues long. Germline CDR1 is MNHNS and CDR2 is SASEGT. Original methodology: Amplification of reference gene primers provided the estimated nucleated cell counts. Clones were read by immunoSEQ multiplex PCR, and TCRdb kept only the in-frame ones, dropping some. The DNA gave D and trimming, while V, J and clone size come from that table. The table includes around 260,000 clones, approximately 89% detected once. The chain recombines TRBV6-1 with TRBJ2-1; 13 bases agree with TRBD2. The specimen was peripheral blood. The source is a woman between 25 and 40 years old with COVID-19, enrolled during active disease. The CDR3 sequence is CASSVNTGLAGINEQFF. CDR3 sequence (DNA): TGTGCCAGCAGTGTTAACACGGGACTAGCGGGGATCAATGAGCAGTTCTTC.